These T cell receptor beta chains were read from a single sample in a study of beta chain features in type 1 diabetes. This table comes from immunoSEQ multiplex PCR, and its TCRdb copy is limited to in-frame clones, with some not included. The sample has some 640,000 clones; 11% to 15% are singletons. Material for sequencing was naive CD4+ T cells from blood. These receptors came from a man aged 18 to 35 with type 1 diabetes. The CDR3 runs from the conserved cysteine through the conserved F or W. D genes are given only for firm matches. Clone size is stated in some rows and not others, as once, few, many or a class when expanded.

clone_size j_call v_call cdr3_length d_call cdr3_aa cdr3_nt
few TRBJ1-2 TRBV7-9 15 TRBD1 CASSLGQGQKNGYTF TGTGCCAGCAGCTTGGGACAGGGGCAAAAAAATGGCTACACCTTC
- TRBJ2-3 TRBV30 13 - CAWSVTGRDTQYF TGTGCCTGGAGTGTAACAGGAAGAGATACGCAGTATTTT
- TRBJ2-1 TRBV5-1 13 - CASRAEPSNEQFF TGCGCCAGCAGGGCTGAACCCTCTAATGAGCAGTTCTTC
- TRBJ1-5 TRBV7-8 13 - CASSPSPDQPQHF TGTGCCAGCAGCCCCTCGCCCGATCAGCCCCAGCATTTT
few TRBJ1-2 TRBV7-2 15 TRBD1 CASSPQGQNNYGYTF TGTGCCAGCAGCCCCCAGGGACAGAATAACTATGGCTACACCTTC
- TRBJ1-2 TRBV10-3 14 - CATGGGFNRYGYTF TGTGCCACAGGCGGGGGATTTAATCGGTATGGCTACACCTTC
- TRBJ1-3 TRBV9 14 - CASSVVSGSDTIYF TGTGCCAGCAGCGTAGTGAGTGGGTCTGACACCATATATTTT
- TRBJ2-3 TRBV20-1 10 - CSAVSGTQYF TGCAGTGCGGTATCGGGTACGCAGTATTTT
- TRBJ2-7 TRBV27 11 - CASSERGEQYF TGTGCCAGCAGTGAAAGGGGAGAGCAGTACTTC
few TRBJ2-4 TRBV2 12 - CASRVGGDIQYF TGTGCCAGCAGGGTTGGTGGAGACATTCAGTACTTC
few TRBJ1-1 TRBV4-1 13 - CASSQEGGTEAFF TGCGCCAGCAGCCAAGAAGGGGGAACTGAAGCTTTCTTT
few TRBJ2-5 TRBV4-2 14 TRBD1 CASSPGGRGETQYF TGTGCCAGCAGCCCAGGGGGACGCGGGGAGACCCAGTACTTC
few TRBJ2-7 TRBV5-1 13 TRBD1 CASSWTGAYEQYF TGCGCCAGCAGCTGGACAGGGGCTTACGAGCAGTACTTC
- TRBJ2-3 TRBV4-1 14 - CASSQGGTGDTQYF TGCGCCAGCAGCCAAGGAGGTACGGGAGATACGCAGTATTTT
few TRBJ2-7 TRBV7-2 16 TRBD1 CASSLVPGQGNYEQYF TGTGCCAGCAGCTTAGTCCCGGGACAGGGCAACTACGAGCAGTACTTC
once TRBJ2-1 TRBV7-2 15 - CASSSLQGSNNEQFF TGTGCCAGCAGCTCCCTTCAGGGGTCCAACAATGAGCAGTTCTTC
few TRBJ2-7 TRBV2 13 - CASTMTVSYEQYF TGTGCCAGCACTATGACAGTTTCCTACGAGCAGTACTTC
few TRBJ2-1 TRBV9 17 - CASSVVGKGTSYNEQFF TGTGCCAGCAGCGTAGTAGGGAAGGGCACCTCCTACAATGAGCAGTTCTTC
few TRBJ2-7 TRBV7-2 17 - CASSLDSTTGPPYEQYF TGTGCCAGCAGCTTAGATAGCACTACGGGCCCCCCCTACGAGCAGTACTTC
- TRBJ2-5 TRBV9 16 - CASSVAAGALQETQYF TGTGCCAGCAGCGTAGCGGCGGGGGCCCTCCAAGAGACCCAGTACTTC
- TRBJ2-2 TRBV29-1 13 - CSVGQTDTGELFF TGCAGCGTGGGGCAGACGGACACCGGGGAGCTGTTTTTT
few TRBJ2-5 TRBV11-3 13 - CASSLRKEETQYF TGTGCCAGCAGCCTGAGGAAAGAAGAGACCCAGTACTTC
- TRBJ2-1 TRBV7-2 14 - CASSSLGQNNEQFF TGTGCCAGCAGTTCCCTGGGGCAGAACAATGAGCAGTTCTTC
few TRBJ2-5 TRBV2 11 - CASSGRETQYF TGTGCCAGCAGCGGGCGGGAGACCCAGTACTTC
- TRBJ2-5 TRBV10-3 13 TRBD2 CAIRPGLGETQYF TGTGCCATCAGGCCGGGACTAGGGGAGACCCAGTACTTC
- TRBJ2-3 TRBV7-2 13 - CASTSDFTDTQYF TGTGCCAGCACTTCGGACTTCACAGATACGCAGTATTTT
- TRBJ2-3 TRBV30 15 - CAWSAPGLGMDTQYF TGTGCCTGGAGTGCCCCCGGACTGGGGATGGATACGCAGTATTTT
- TRBJ1-5 TRBV30 12 - CAWSPSSGPQHF TGTGCCTGGAGCCCATCAAGTGGGCCCCAGCATTTT
- TRBJ2-3 TRBV5-4 14 - CASSFLKHTDTQYF TGTGCCAGCAGCTTTTTGAAGCACACAGATACGCAGTATTTT
- TRBJ1-2 TRBV29-1 13 TRBD1 CSVEVVAGGGYTF TGCAGCGTTGAAGTAGTCGCAGGGGGCGGCTACACCTTC
few TRBJ2-1 TRBV19 16 TRBD2 CASSWLAGGSYNEQFF TGTGCCAGTAGTTGGCTAGCGGGAGGATCCTACAATGAGCAGTTCTTC
- TRBJ2-2 TRBV7-9 14 - CASLGLTYAGELFF TGTGCCAGCCTGGGCCTCACTTACGCCGGGGAGCTGTTTTTT
- TRBJ1-2 TRBV7-2 14 - CASSSREGNYGYTF TGTGCCAGCAGCTCCCGCGAAGGGAACTATGGCTACACCTTC
few TRBJ2-2 TRBV5-1 14 - CASSKTVNTGELFF TGCGCCAGCAGCAAGACAGTGAACACCGGGGAGCTGTTTTTT
few TRBJ2-2 TRBV4-1 16 TRBD2 CASSNEGLAVTGELFF TGCGCCAGCAGCAATGAGGGACTAGCTGTCACCGGGGAGCTGTTTTTT
few TRBJ2-7 TRBV18 14 TRBD1 CASSPQRDSYEQYF TGTGCCAGCTCACCTCAGAGGGACAGCTACGAGCAGTACTTC
- TRBJ2-5 TRBV7-2 13 - CASSLARRETQYF TGTGCCAGCAGCTTAGCTAGGAGAGAGACCCAGTACTTC